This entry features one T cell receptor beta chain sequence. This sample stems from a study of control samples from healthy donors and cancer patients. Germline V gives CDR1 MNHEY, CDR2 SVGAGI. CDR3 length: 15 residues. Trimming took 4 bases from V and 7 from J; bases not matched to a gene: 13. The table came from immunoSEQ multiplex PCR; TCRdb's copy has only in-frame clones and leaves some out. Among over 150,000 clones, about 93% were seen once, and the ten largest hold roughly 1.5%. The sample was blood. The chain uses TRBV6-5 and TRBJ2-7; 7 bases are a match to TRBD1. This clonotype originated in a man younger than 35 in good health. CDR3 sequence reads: CASSLLTGSTGEQYF. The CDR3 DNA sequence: TGTGCCAGCAGTTTGTTGACAGGGTCCACCGGGGAGCAGTACTTC.